These 16 T cell receptor beta chains came from one sample sequenced in a study of cytomegalovirus exposure and HLA in healthy donors. With 60 Vbeta and 13 Jbeta primers, the PCR was carried out. Generated by immunoSEQ multiplex PCR, the TCRdb table keeps only in-frame clones and is missing some. Found here are some 150,000 clones, over 75% of them singletons; the top ten hold roughly 2.8%. Sequenced sample: PBMCs. The receptors stem from a woman in her thirties in good health and CMV-seronegative.

The V and J genes are TRBV6-1 and TRBJ2-1; a weak D match, TRBD2 (6 bases). Germline V CDR1 and CDR2: MNHNS, SASEGT. V was shortened by 1 base and J by 10 bases, with 14 bases between the two germline ends. This CDR3 spans 14 amino acids. CDR3 protein: CASSEVLGGVEQFF. CDR3 bases: TGTGCCAGCAGTGAAGTGTTGGGGGGTGTCGAGCAGTTCTTC.

The CDR3 spells CASSQGGPSNYGYTF. The CDR3 DNA is TGTGCCAGCAGCCAAGGGGGCCCCAGCAACTATGGCTACACCTTC. The rearrangement links TRBV16 to TRBJ1-2; maybe TRBD1 (6 bases). The CDR3 has 15 residues. Germline V lookup: CDR1 KGHSY, CDR2 FQNENV. The V end lost 2 bases, the J end lost 2 bases, and 12 bases lay between the germline ends. The entire variable domain, with the rest obtained from reference TRBV16 and TRBJ1-2, is as follows: GEEVAQTPKHLVRGEGQKAKLYCAPIKGHSYVFWYQQVLKNEFKFLISFQNENVFDETGMPKERFSAKCLPNSPCSLEIQATKLEDSAVYFCASSQGGPSNYGYTFGSGTRLTVV.

This CDR3 reads CASSPAGGVTEAFF. The CDR3 DNA is TGTGCCAGCAGCCCCGCCGGGGGGGTCACTGAAGCTTTCTTT. V and J are TRBV7-6 and TRBJ1-1, with TRBD1 as a possible D gene (5 bases). The CDR3 consists of 14 residues. CDR1 and CDR2 (germline): SGHVS, FNYEAQ. Trimming stripped 5 bases from V and 4 bases from J, with 14 bases between.

In its sample, this clone was seen once. This chain links TRBV4-1 with TRBJ2-1, with D perhaps matching TRBD1 (6 bases). CDR3 length equals 14 residues. Germline CDR1 is MGHRA and CDR2 is YSYEKL. V gave up 3 bases and J gave up 8 bases, with 14 bases separating them. The CDR3 loop is CASSHNTQGHEQFF. The CDR3 coding sequence is TGCGCCAGCAGCCACAACACCCAGGGGCATGAGCAGTTCTTC.

The chain recombines TRBV28 with TRBJ2-7; maybe TRBD2 (6 bases). CDR1 MDHEN and CDR2 SYDVKM come from the germline V gene. This CDR3 has 13 amino acids. The V end lost 8 bases, the J end lost 3 bases, and 14 bases lay between the germline ends. The CDR3: CASRFGGDYEQYF. The CDR3 DNA follows: TGTGCCAGCCGCTTTGGAGGGGACTACGAGCAGTACTTC. Full variable domain (remainder filled in from reference TRBV28 and TRBJ2-7): DVKVTQSSRYLVKRTGEKVFLECVQDMDHENMFWYRQDPGLGLRLIYFSYDVKMKEKGDIPEGYSVSREKKERFSLILESASTNQTSMYLCASRFGGDYEQYFGPGTRLTVT.

This clone was counted a single time. CDR3 sequence reads: CASSTGSGNTGELFF. DNA for the CDR3: TGCGCCAGCAGTACAGGGAGTGGGAACACCGGGGAGCTGTTTTTT. The rearrangement joins TRBV5-1 to TRBJ2-2; D might be TRBD1 (6 bases). Per germline, CDR1 SGHRS and CDR2 YFSETQ. There are 15 residues in the CDR3. The V end lost 5 bases, the J end lost 1 base, and 12 bases lay between the germline ends.

This chain links TRBV5-1 with TRBJ2-5; 14 bases line up with TRBD2. The J call may not be correct, given that the DNA end is closer to TRBJ2-7. This CDR3 comprises 18 residues. Germline CDR1 is SGHRS and CDR2 is YFSETQ. Here the CDR3 DNA reads TGCGCCAGCAGCTTGGTTCCCGCGGGACTAGCGGGAGTCGGCGAGCAGTACTTC. Amino acid sequence: CASSLVPAGLAGVGEQYF.

J is TRBJ2-7 and V is TRBV18; possibly TRBD2 for D (6 bases). The CDR3 runs to 14 residues. Trimming stripped 0 bases from V and 2 bases from J, with 8 bases between. Looked up from germline, CDR1 is KGHSH and CDR2 is LQKENI. The CDR3 bases are TGTGCCAGCTCACCACCAGCGGGCGCCTACGAGCAGTACTTC. Its protein is CASSPPAGAYEQYF.

The chain joins TRBV6-1 to TRBJ1-2; 7 bases fit TRBD1. Germline CDR1 MNHNS, CDR2 SASEGT. This CDR3 comprises 15 residues. V shed 5 bases and J 3 bases; nucleotides not matched to a gene: 9. The CDR3 DNA follows: TGTGCCAGCAGTCCACAGGGGATTGGGGACTATGGCTACACCTTC. Protein: CASSPQGIGDYGYTF.

A word on this clone: An end of the junction does not agree with germline; a read error may underlie this. The V and J genes are TRBV6-1 and TRBJ2-7; TRBD2 agrees at 7 bases. There are 14 residues in the CDR3. The germline V gene has CDR1 MNHNS and CDR2 SASEGT. The CDR3, as DNA: TGTGCCAGAAGTGAATCGGGGGGAACCTACGAGCAGTACTTC. It encodes CARSESGGTYEQYF.

The chain carries TRBV6-5 and TRBJ2-5; D may be TRBD2 (5 bases). Trimming pared 0 bases from V and 5 bases from J, leaving 16 bases between. CDR3 length: 16 amino acids. Germline CDR1 and CDR2: MNHEY and SVGAGI. CDR3 sequence (DNA): TGTGCCAGCAGTTACTCGATGGTCTCTAGCAGGGAGACCCAGTACTTC. This codes for CASSYSMVSSRETQYF.

The chain combines TRBV5-8 with TRBJ1-5; D ambiguous. Germline CDR1 is SGHTS and CDR2 is YDEGEE. The CDR3 extends over 16 amino acids. The V and J ends lost 0 bases and 3 bases respectively, with 13 bases between them. CDR3 sequence: CASSLVIGGPNQPQHF. In nucleotides, the CDR3 is TGTGCCAGCAGCTTGGTTATAGGCGGGCCCAATCAGCCCCAGCATTTT.

V and J are TRBV25-1 and TRBJ2-7, with no clear D. Germline V CDR1 and CDR2: MGHDK, SYGVNS. The CDR3 runs 13 residues. The ends were cut back, 8 bases at V and 1 base at J, with 12 bases in the middle. In DNA, the CDR3 is TGTGCCAGCGAACCCGCAGGTTCCTACGAGCAGTACTTC. Its protein product is CASEPAGSYEQYF.

J is TRBJ1-4 and V is TRBV6-1; D is undetermined. The V gene's germline CDR1 is MNHNS and CDR2 SASEGT. This CDR3 has 17 residues. Trimming removed 1 base at V and 8 bases at J, with 20 bases between. The DNA for the CDR3 is TGTGCCAGCAGTGAAGGGATCTTAGGCCGGGGAGCGGAAAAACTGTTTTTT. This translates into CASSEGILGRGAEKLFF.

This chain joins TRBV19 and TRBJ1-5; 9 nucleotides line up with TRBD1. V was pared by 6 bases and J by 1 base, with 4 bases of the junction left unmatched. CDR1 and CDR2 from the germline V gene are LNHDA and SQIVND (reference sequence). The CDR3 sequence is 15 residues long. CDR3 residues: CASRDRGLSNQPQHF. The CDR3 DNA is TGTGCCAGTAGGGACAGGGGTCTGAGCAATCAGCCCCAGCATTTT.

As DNA, the CDR3 is TGTGCCAGCAAGTTTCAGGGAGGCGATACGCAGTATTTT. It is translated as CASKFQGGDTQYF. The chain combines TRBV25-1 with TRBJ2-3; D may be TRBD2 (6 bases). The V end lost 7 bases, the J end lost 6 bases, and 14 bases lay between the germline ends. The CDR3 is 13 residues long. The germline V gene has CDR1 MGHDK and CDR2 SYGVNS. Based on the CDR3 plus reference TRBV25-1 and TRBJ2-3, the full variable domain is EADIYQTPRYLVIGTGKKITLECSQTMGHDKMYWYQQDPGMELHLIHYSYGVNSTEKGDLSSESTVSRIRTEHFPLTLESARPSHTSQYLCASKFQGGDTQYFGPGTRLTVL.